This is a list of T cell receptor beta chains from one sample in a study of identical twins. TCRdb recomputed calls from the 5' RACE reads with MiXCR, one row per CDR3 protein. The sample includes hundreds of thousands of distinct CDR3 sequences, around 12% seen only once; the top ten take around 7.2%. The same sample was also used in a study of yellow fever vaccine responses in identical twins.

The sample was CD8+ T cells sorted from blood. Every receptor here comes from a woman under 30 in good health. Both conserved end residues are part of each CDR3. D genes are given only for firm matches. Only part of the rows carry a size: once, few, many, or a class if the clone is expanded.

few	.	TRBV5-4	TRBJ2-1	CASSFSPNEQFF	TGTGCCAGCAGCTTCTCACCCAATGAGCAGTTCTTC
.	.	TRBV29-1	TRBJ2-1	CSVEVRAGEQFF	TGCAGCGTTGAAGTACGGGCGGGTGAGCAGTTCTTC
few	TRBD2	TRBV4-1	TRBJ2-7	CASSGTLAGPYEQYF	TGCGCCAGCAGCGGGACCTTAGCGGGACCGTACGAGCAGTACTTC
many	.	TRBV12-3/TRBV12-4	TRBJ2-1	CASRSPSAGEQFF	TGTGCCAGCAGGAGTCCAAGCGCGGGTGAGCAGTTCTTC
.	TRBD1	TRBV12-3/TRBV12-4	TRBJ2-1	CASSSGTGTLYNEQFF	TGTGCCAGCAGCTCCGGGACAGGAACTCTTTACAATGAGCAGTTCTTC
many	.	TRBV10-3	TRBJ2-1	CAISKGSSSYNEQFF	TGTGCCATCAGTAAAGGCTCCAGCTCCTACAATGAGCAGTTCTTC
many	.	TRBV4-1	TRBJ2-1	CASSQDAGTGNEQFF	TGCGCCAGCAGCCAAGACGCAGGGACGGGCAATGAGCAGTTCTTC
few	.	TRBV3-1	TRBJ2-2	CASSPKYGGTGELFF	TGTGCCAGCAGCCCCAAGTACGGGGGCACCGGGGAGCTGTTTTTT
few	TRBD2	TRBV9	TRBJ2-3	CASSARTSGRSSTDTQYF	TGTGCCAGCAGCGCGCGGACTAGCGGGAGATCTTCCACAGATACGCAGTATTTT
.	TRBD2	TRBV20-1	TRBJ2-1	CCARGAGLAGVGNYNEQFF	TGCTGTGCTAGAGGGGCTGGGCTAGCGGGAGTGGGAAATTACAATGAGCAGTTCTTC
few	.	TRBV14	TRBJ2-1	CASSQEASSAHEQFF	TGTGCCAGCAGCCAAGAAGCCTCCTCCGCCCATGAGCAGTTCTTC
.	.	TRBV5-5	TRBJ1-6	CASSLIWEDNSPLHF	TGTGCCAGCAGCTTAATTTGGGAAGACAATTCACCCCTCCACTTT
.	.	TRBV7-9	TRBJ2-7	CASSLQGRYEQYF	TGTGCCAGCAGCTTACAGGGCCGATACGAGCAGTACTTC
few	.	TRBV6-2/TRBV6-3	TRBJ2-2	CASSPYFVLEKLANTGELFF	TGTGCCAGCAGCCCGTATTTTGTACTAGAGAAACTAGCTAACACCGGGGAGCTGTTTTTT
many	.	TRBV29-1	TRBJ2-3	CSVWGTSNSTDTQYF	TGCAGCGTCTGGGGGACCAGCAATAGCACAGATACGCAGTATTTT
.	.	TRBV4-1	TRBJ2-1	CASSQLTGTISNNEQFF	TGCGCCAGCAGCCAATTGACAGGGACTATCTCCAACAATGAGCAGTTCTTC
.	.	TRBV25-1	TRBJ2-5	CASSVRGTQYF	TGTGCCAGCAGTGTCCGAGGGACCCAGTACTTC
.	TRBD1	TRBV9	TRBJ2-7	CASSAGTDSTKQYF	TGTGCCAGCAGCGCAGGGACAGACTCTACGAAGCAGTACTTC
.	TRBD2	TRBV5-1	TRBJ2-1	CASSFWTSADNEQFF	TGCGCCAGCAGTTTTTGGACTAGCGCCGACAATGAGCAGTTCTTC
.	.	TRBV7-2	TRBJ2-7	CASSPMAGDYEQYF	TGTGCCAGCAGCCCCATGGCCGGGGATTATGAGCAGTACTTC
few	.	TRBV28	TRBJ1-1	CASRGGTFDGSNTEAFF	TGTGCCAGCAGAGGGGGAACCTTCGACGGGTCGAACACTGAAGCTTTCTTT
few	.	TRBV29-1	TRBJ1-1	CSVPGGGEAFF	TGCAGCGTCCCGGGGGGGGGAGAAGCTTTCTTT